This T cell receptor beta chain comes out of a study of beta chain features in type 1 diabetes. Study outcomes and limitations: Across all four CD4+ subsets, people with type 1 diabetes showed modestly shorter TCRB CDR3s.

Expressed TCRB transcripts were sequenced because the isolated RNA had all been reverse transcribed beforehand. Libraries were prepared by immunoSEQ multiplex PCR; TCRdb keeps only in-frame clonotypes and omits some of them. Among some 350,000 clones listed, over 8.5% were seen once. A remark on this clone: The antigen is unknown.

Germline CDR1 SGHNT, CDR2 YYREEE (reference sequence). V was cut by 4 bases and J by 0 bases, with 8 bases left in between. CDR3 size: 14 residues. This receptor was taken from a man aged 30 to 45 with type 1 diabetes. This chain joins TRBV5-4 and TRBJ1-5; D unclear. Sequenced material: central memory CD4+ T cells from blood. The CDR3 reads CASSTHYSNQPQHF. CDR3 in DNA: TGTGCCAGCAGCACCCATTATAGCAATCAGCCCCAGCATTTT.